The 26 T cell receptor beta chains in this list originate from one sample, sequenced in a study of beta chain features in type 1 diabetes. Every bit of the isolated RNA underwent reverse transcription, so sequencing read expressed TCRB transcripts. TCRdb's table, derived via immunoSEQ multiplex PCR, lists solely in-frame clones and lacks some. The table has under 550,000 clones, approximately 10% seen once. Sequences were obtained from naive CD4+ T cells from blood. The receptors here all came from a woman younger than 35 in good health.

This chain uses TRBV7-3 with TRBJ1-2, with D unresolved. The CDR3 runs to 14 residues. Trimming took off 6 bases at V and 6 bases at J, with 17 bases between the two ends. Germline V CDR1 and CDR2: SGHTA, FQGTGA. DNA of the CDR3: TGTGCCAGCAGATCCCCCGCCCAGTTCGATGGCTACACCTTC. This sequence encodes CASRSPAQFDGYTF.

This chain joins TRBV14 and TRBJ2-4; 9 nucleotides line up with TRBD1. The CDR3 runs to 17 residues. The germline V gene encodes CDR1 SGHDN and CDR2 FVKESK. V shed 1 base, J shed 1 base, and the junction held 5 bases outside the gene matches. The DNA of the CDR3 is TGTGCCAGCAGCCAAGGGTGGACAGGGGCGGCCAAAAACATTCAGTACTTC. Its protein is CASSQGWTGAAKNIQYF. Together with reference TRBV14 and TRBJ2-4, the CDR3 gives the full variable domain: EAGVTQFPSHSVIEKGQTVTLRCDPISGHDNLYWYRRVMGKEIKFLLHFVKESKQDESGMPNNRFLAERTGGTYSTLKVQPAELEDSGVYFCASSQGWTGAAKNIQYFGAGTRLSVL.

In nucleotides, the CDR3 is TGTGCCAGCAGCTATAGTTTGTACTATGGCTACACCTTC. As protein: CASSYSLYYGYTF. The V call is TRBV14, the J call TRBJ1-2, with D unclear. In germline, CDR1 is SGHDN, CDR2 FVKESK. This CDR3 has 13 amino acids. Between the trimmed V and J ends, which lost 5 bases and 3 bases, there was a span of 10 bases.

This clone was counted between two and nine times. The gene calls are TRBV27 and TRBJ1-4; D is unclear. CDR3 size: 16 residues. V lost 2 bases to trimming and J lost 4 bases, with 14 bases between them. Germline CDR1 MNHEY, CDR2 SMNVEV (reference sequence). The CDR3 protein is CASSLGRRTVNEKLFF. The CDR3, as DNA: TGTGCCAGCAGTTTAGGGAGGCGGACTGTTAATGAAAAACTGTTTTTT.

This clone was seen a handful of times. This rearrangement joins TRBV23-1 to TRBJ1-4; a weak D match, TRBD1 (5 bases). TRBV23-1 has ORF status, its function being uncertain. V was pared by 2 bases and J by 6 bases, with 16 bases between. The length of the CDR3 is 16 residues. CDR3 in DNA: TGCGCCAGCAGTCAAACCATCCCTCAGGGATATGAAAAACTGTTTTTT. Translating it yields CASSQTIPQGYEKLFF.

Of note for this clone: A junction boundary mismatches the germline segment, possibly from a read error. The V gene is TRBV9, the J gene TRBJ2-3; perhaps TRBD1 as D (6 bases). The CDR3 runs 15 residues. Per the germline V gene, CDR1 is SGDLS and CDR2 is YYNGEE. The CDR3 DNA reads as TGTGCCAGCAGCCCAGGTGGCAGGGGCACAGTTACGCAGTATTTT. It encodes CASSPGGRGTVTQYF.

The rearrangement links TRBV29-1 to TRBJ2-7, with 9 bases identical to TRBD1. Germline CDR1 is SQVTM and CDR2 is ANQGSEA. CDR3 length: 13 residues. Losses at the gene ends were 7 bases for V and 3 bases for J; bases not matched to a gene: 7. The CDR3 sequence is CSAGQGTYYEQYF. The CDR3 DNA sequence: TGCAGCGCCGGACAGGGGACCTACTACGAGCAGTACTTC.

This clone was found a few times. This sequence joins TRBV14 and TRBJ1-1, with 7 bases aligning to TRBD1. J gave up 3 bases and V 4 bases, and 8 bases lay outside the gene matches. Germline CDR1 reads SGHDN; CDR2 reads FVKESK. This CDR3 has 15 residues. The DNA for the CDR3 is TGTGCCAGCAGCCCTAGGCGGGACAGATACACTGAAGCTTTCTTT. Its translation is CASSPRRDRYTEAFF. Full variable domain (missing parts from reference TRBV14 and TRBJ1-1): EAGVTQFPSHSVIEKGQTVTLRCDPISGHDNLYWYRRVMGKEIKFLLHFVKESKQDESGMPNNRFLAERTGGTYSTLKVQPAELEDSGVYFCASSPRRDRYTEAFFGQGTRLTVV.

The sample holds a few counts of this clone. The genes are TRBV5-6 and TRBJ2-1, with 10 bases that match TRBD2. The CDR3 loop spans 16 amino acids. CDR1 and CDR2 from the germline V gene are SGHDT and YYEEEE. The V segment lost 2 bases and the J segment 3 bases; nucleotides outside the gene matches: 5. CDR3 loop: CASSFIAGGVYNEQFF. The CDR3 DNA sequence: TGTGCCAGCAGCTTCATAGCGGGGGGCGTCTACAATGAGCAGTTCTTC.

This clone was seen more than once but under ten times. The chain employs TRBV4-2 and TRBJ2-1; the D is unclear. The CDR3 spans 16 residues. V dropped 0 bases and J dropped 4 bases, with 13 bases sitting between them. Germline V CDR1 and CDR2: LGHNA, YNFKEQ. CDR3 region: CASSQEGRPRYNEQFF. CDR3 sequence (DNA): TGTGCCAGCAGCCAAGAGGGCAGGCCCCGATACAATGAGCAGTTCTTC.

This clone showed up just a few times. The sample carries other DNA sequences with the same CDR3. The chain employs TRBV5-1 and TRBJ1-1; D call uncertain. CDR3 length: 14 residues. Germline CDR1 is SGHRS and CDR2 is YFSETQ. Trimming stripped 0 bases from V and 0 bases from J, with 6 bases between. CDR3 region: CASSLGRLNTEAFF. Here the CDR3 DNA reads TGCGCCAGCAGCTTGGGGCGGCTGAACACTGAAGCTTTCTTT.

V gene TRBV5-6 combines with J gene TRBJ1-2; D remains unclear. Germline loops: CDR1 SGHDT, CDR2 YYEEEE. This CDR3 comprises 12 residues. V was cut by 2 bases and J by 8 bases, with 10 bases left in between. CDR3 protein: CASSFKWRGYTF. DNA of the CDR3: TGTGCCAGCAGCTTTAAATGGAGGGGCTACACCTTC. Looking up the rest from reference TRBV5-6 and TRBJ1-2 gives the full variable domain: DAGVTQSPTHLIKTRGQQVTLRCSPKSGHDTVSWYQQALGQGPQFIFQYYEEEERQRGNFPDRFSGHQFPNYSSELNVNALLLGDSALYLCASSFKWRGYTFGSGTRLTVV.

This clone has ten or more counts. The CDR3 DNA reads TGTGCCATCAGTGAGAGGATGAACACTGAAGCTTTCTTT. Translation: CAISERMNTEAFF. V and J are TRBV10-3 and TRBJ1-1; D is undetermined. The germline CDR1 and CDR2 sequences are ENHRY and SYGVKD. V shed 2 bases and J shed 0 bases, with 4 bases lying between them. This CDR3 comprises 13 residues.

This clone has only a few counts. The genes are TRBV9 and TRBJ2-7; maybe TRBD1 (6 bases). Germline CDR1 reads SGDLS; CDR2 reads YYNGEE. The CDR3 extends over 16 amino acids. V shed 3 bases and J shed 2 bases, with 18 bases lying between them. The CDR3 loop is CASSDHRDTEPYEQYV. Here the CDR3 DNA reads TGTGCCAGCAGCGACCACCGGGACACGGAGCCCTACGAGCAGTACGTC.

This clone was detected only a few times. The chain employs TRBV13 and TRBJ1-6, with D possibly matching TRBD1 (5 bases). The V gene lost 5 bases and the J gene lost 9 bases, with 20 bases spanning the gap. This CDR3 is built from 16 residues. Germline V gene lookup returns CDR1 PRHDT and CDR2 FYEKMQ (reference sequence). The CDR3 DNA reads as TGTGCCAGCAGCACCCGGGACCGTTTTCGGGGTTCACCCCTCCACTTT. As protein: CASSTRDRFRGSPLHF.

This clone was counted only a few times. This sequence joins TRBV6-6 and TRBJ2-1, with 7 bases aligning to TRBD1. CDR3 length: 11 amino acids. J was trimmed by 9 bases and V by 7 bases; bases with no gene match: 3. Germline-derived CDR1 and CDR2 are MNHNY and SVGAGI (reference sequence). The CDR3 bases are TGTGCCAGCAACGACAGGGCTGAGCAGTTCTTC. This codes for CASNDRAEQFF.

The chain has TRBV7-3 and TRBJ2-2, with 8 bases aligning to TRBD2. V was clipped by 1 base and J by 4 bases; unmatched bases: 11. The CDR3 totals 18 residues. CDR1 is SGHTA, CDR2 FQGTGA, per germline. CDR3 residues: CASSLSIQRGRSTGELFF. The CDR3 DNA follows: TGTGCCAGCAGCTTAAGTATCCAGCGGGGGCGAAGCACCGGGGAGCTGTTTTTT.

This clone showed up just a few times. The chain couples TRBV29-1 to TRBJ1-2; D is unresolved. V was pared by 4 bases and J by 4 bases, with 4 bases between. Germline loops: CDR1 SQVTM, CDR2 ANQGSEA. This CDR3 region has 10 residues. The CDR3 loop is CSVVSYGYTF. The CDR3, as DNA: TGCAGCGTTGTCTCCTATGGCTACACCTTC.

This clone came up a few times. CDR3 sequence (DNA): TGCAGCGTTGAATGGGGGACACTCCGTGAAGCTTTCTTT. Protein sequence: CSVEWGTLREAFF. This sequence joins TRBV29-1 and TRBJ1-1, with a weak D call TRBD1 (6 bases). Between the trimmed V and J ends, which lost 2 bases and 7 bases, there was a span of 14 bases. The CDR3 runs 13 residues. In germline, CDR1 is SQVTM, CDR2 ANQGSEA.

This clone occurred a few times. The chain recombines TRBV2 with TRBJ2-7; D is possibly TRBD1 (6 bases). The CDR3 is made up of 14 amino acids. Germline V lookup: CDR1 SNHLY, CDR2 FYNNEI. V was cut by 7 bases and J by 0 bases, with 13 bases left in between. CDR3: CASKKDSFSYEQYV. The CDR3 region has the DNA TGTGCCAGCAAGAAGGACAGCTTCTCCTACGAGCAGTACGTC.

This clone was counted only a few times. The chain recombines TRBV7-7 with TRBJ1-6; a possible D gene is TRBD1 (5 bases). In germline, CDR1 is SSHAT, CDR2 FNYEAQ (reference sequence). Trimming pared 5 bases from V and 7 bases from J, leaving 9 bases between. The CDR3 is 13 amino acids. The chain's CDR3 is CASSRDPNSPLHF. The CDR3 region has the DNA TGTGCCAGCAGCCGGGACCCCAATTCACCCCTCCACTTT.

The CDR3 loop is CAFSDSYEQYF. DNA of the CDR3: TGTGCCTTTAGTGACTCCTACGAGCAGTACTTC. The chain is built from TRBV30 and TRBJ2-7; D call uncertain. The germline CDR1 and CDR2 sequences are GTSNPN and SVGIG (reference sequence). CDR3 size: 11 residues. V lost 7 bases, J lost 0 bases, and 7 bases lay in between.

This clone was seen more than once but under ten times. The J gene is TRBJ2-1, the V gene TRBV9, with 9 bases aligning to TRBD2. V was pared by 1 base and J by 6 bases, with 8 bases of the junction left unmatched. This CDR3 is built from 16 residues. Germline CDR1 is SGDLS and CDR2 is YYNGEE. CDR3 bases: TGTGCCAGCAGCGTATCAGGAGCGGGGGGAGGCAATGAGCAGTTCTTC. Amino acids: CASSVSGAGGGNEQFF. Variable domain in full (rest from reference TRBV9 and TRBJ2-1): DSGVTQTPKHLITATGQRVTLRCSPRSGDLSVYWYQQSLDQGLQFLIQYYNGEERAKGNILERFSAQQFPDLHSELNLSSLELGDSALYFCASSVSGAGGGNEQFFGPGTRLTVL.

The chain uses TRBV5-4 and TRBJ2-2; 7 bases map to TRBD1. Germline lookup yields CDR1 SGHNT and CDR2 YYREEE (reference sequence). CDR3 length: 15 amino acids. Trimming took 4 bases from V and 0 from J; bases not matched to a gene: 3. The CDR3 reads CASSPGTANTGELFF. The CDR3 coding sequence is TGTGCCAGCAGCCCCGGGACAGCGAACACCGGGGAGCTGTTTTTT.

V gene TRBV2 combines with J gene TRBJ2-3; the D is unclear. The germline CDR1 and CDR2 sequences are SNHLY and FYNNEI. CDR3 length: 13 residues. V lost 3 bases, J lost 2 bases, and 6 bases lay in between. The CDR3 region is CASSDQLTDTQYF. The CDR3, as DNA: TGTGCCAGCAGTGATCAGCTCACAGATACGCAGTATTTT. The whole variable domain, filled in from reference TRBV2 and TRBJ2-3, reads EPEVTQTPSHQVTQMGQEVILRCVPISNHLYFYWYRQILGQKVEFLVSFYNNEISEKSEIFDDQFSVERPDGSNFTLKIRSTKLEDSAMYFCASSDQLTDTQYFGPGTRLTVL.

The chain links TRBV30 to TRBJ2-3; D tentatively reads TRBD1 or TRBD2 (5 bases each). The CDR3 is 15 residues long. Germline V gene data show CDR1 as GTSNPN and CDR2 as SVGIG (reference sequence). V was clipped by 0 bases and J by 5 bases, with 15 bases between them. This CDR3 is CAWSVGARAGDTQYF. In nucleotides, the CDR3 is TGTGCCTGGAGTGTAGGAGCCAGGGCGGGAGATACGCAGTATTTT.